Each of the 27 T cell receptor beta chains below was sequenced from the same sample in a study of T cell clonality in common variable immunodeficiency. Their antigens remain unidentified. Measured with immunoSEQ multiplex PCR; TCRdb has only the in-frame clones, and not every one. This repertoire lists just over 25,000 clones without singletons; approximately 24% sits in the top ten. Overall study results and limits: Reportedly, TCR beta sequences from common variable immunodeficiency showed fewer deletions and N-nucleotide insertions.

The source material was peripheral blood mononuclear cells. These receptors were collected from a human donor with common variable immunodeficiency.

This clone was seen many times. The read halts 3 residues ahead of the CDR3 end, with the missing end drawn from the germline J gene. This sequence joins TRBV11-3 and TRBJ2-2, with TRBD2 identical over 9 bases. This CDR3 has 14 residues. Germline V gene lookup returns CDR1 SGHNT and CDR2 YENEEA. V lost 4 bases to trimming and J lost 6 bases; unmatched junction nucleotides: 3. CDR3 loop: CASSSGGRAGELFF. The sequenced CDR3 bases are TGTGCCAGCAGCTCGGGCGGGAGGGCCGGGGAG.

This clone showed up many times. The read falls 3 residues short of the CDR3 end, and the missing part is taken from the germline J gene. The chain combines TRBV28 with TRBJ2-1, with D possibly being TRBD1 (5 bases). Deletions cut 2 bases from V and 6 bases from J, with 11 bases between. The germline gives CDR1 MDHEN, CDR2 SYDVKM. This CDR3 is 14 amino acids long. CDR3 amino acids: CASSLGRALNEQFF. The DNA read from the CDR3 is TGTGCCAGCAGTTTAGGCAGGGCCCTCAATGAG.

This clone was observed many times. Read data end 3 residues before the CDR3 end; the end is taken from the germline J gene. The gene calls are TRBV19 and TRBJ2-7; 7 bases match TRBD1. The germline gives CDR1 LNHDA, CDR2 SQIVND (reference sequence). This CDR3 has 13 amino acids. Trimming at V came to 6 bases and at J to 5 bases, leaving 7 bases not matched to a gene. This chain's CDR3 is CASSGTEVHEQYF. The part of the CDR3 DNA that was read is TGTGCCAGTAGCGGGACAGAGGTCCACGAG.

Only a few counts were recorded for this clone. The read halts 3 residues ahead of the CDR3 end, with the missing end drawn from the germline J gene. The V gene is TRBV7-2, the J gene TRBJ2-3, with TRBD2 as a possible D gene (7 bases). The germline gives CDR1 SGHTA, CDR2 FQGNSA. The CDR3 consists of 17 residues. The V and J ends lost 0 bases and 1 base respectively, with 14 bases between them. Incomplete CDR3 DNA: TGTGCCAGCAGCTTAGCATACGGGGGGCCCGGCACAGATACG. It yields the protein CASSLAYGGPGTDT. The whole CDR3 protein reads CASSLAYGGPGTDTQYF. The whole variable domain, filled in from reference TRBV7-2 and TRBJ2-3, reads GAGVSQSPSNKVTEKGKDVELRCDPISGHTALYWYRQSLGQGLEFLIYFQGNSAPDKSGLPSDRFSAERTGGSVSTLTIQRTQQEDSAVYLCASSLAYGGPGTDTQYFGPGTRLTVL.

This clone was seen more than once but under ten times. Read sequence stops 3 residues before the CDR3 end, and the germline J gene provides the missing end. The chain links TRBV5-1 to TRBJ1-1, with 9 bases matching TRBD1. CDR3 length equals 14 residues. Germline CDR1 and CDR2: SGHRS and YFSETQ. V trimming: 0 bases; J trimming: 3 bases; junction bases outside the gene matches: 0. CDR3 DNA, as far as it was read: TGCGCCAGCAGCTTGGGGGACAGGGACACTGAA. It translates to CASSLGDRDTE. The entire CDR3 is CASSLGDRDTEAFF.

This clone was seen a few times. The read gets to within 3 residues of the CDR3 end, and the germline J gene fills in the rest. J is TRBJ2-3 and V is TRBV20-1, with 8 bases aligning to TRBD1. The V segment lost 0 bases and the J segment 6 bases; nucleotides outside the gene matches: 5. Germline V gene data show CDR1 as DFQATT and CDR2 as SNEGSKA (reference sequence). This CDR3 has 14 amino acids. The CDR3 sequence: CSARDQGAADTQYF. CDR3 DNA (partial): TGCAGTGCTAGAGATCAGGGGGCAGCGGATACG.

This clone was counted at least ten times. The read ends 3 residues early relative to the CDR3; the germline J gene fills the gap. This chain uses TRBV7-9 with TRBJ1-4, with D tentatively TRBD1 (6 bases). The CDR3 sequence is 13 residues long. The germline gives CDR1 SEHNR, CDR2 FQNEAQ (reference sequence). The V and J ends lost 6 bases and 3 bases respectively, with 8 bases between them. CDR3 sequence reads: CASSPGANEKLFF. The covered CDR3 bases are TGTGCCAGCAGTCCAGGGGCTAATGAAAAA.

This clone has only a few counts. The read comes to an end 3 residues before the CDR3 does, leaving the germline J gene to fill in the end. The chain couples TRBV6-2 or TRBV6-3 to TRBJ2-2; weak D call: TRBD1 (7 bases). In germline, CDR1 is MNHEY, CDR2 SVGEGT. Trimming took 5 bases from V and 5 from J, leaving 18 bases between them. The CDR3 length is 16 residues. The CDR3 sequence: CASSAWKGAGTGELFF. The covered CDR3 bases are TGTGCCAGCAGTGCCTGGAAGGGGGCGGGGACCGGGGAG.

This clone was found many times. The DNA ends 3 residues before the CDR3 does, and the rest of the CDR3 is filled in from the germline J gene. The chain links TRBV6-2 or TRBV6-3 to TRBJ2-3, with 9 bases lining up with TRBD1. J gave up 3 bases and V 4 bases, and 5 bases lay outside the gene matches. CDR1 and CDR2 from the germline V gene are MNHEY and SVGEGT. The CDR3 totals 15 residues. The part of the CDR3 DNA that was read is TGTGCCAGCAGTTCCGAGACAGGGGGGACAGATACG. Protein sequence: CASSSETGGTDT. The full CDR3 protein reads CASSSETGGTDTQYF.

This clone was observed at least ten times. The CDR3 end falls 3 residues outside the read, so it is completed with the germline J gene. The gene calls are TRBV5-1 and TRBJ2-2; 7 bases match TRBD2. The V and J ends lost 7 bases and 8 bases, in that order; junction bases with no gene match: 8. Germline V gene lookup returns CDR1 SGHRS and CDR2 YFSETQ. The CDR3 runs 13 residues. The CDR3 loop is CASHSGNVGELFF. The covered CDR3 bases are TGCGCCAGCCACAGCGGGAATGTGGGGGAG.

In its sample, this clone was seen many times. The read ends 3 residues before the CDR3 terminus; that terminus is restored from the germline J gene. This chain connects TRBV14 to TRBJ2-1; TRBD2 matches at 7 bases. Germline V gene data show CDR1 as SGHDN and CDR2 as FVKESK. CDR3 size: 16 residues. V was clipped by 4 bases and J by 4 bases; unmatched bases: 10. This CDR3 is CASSPPGLYLYNEQFF. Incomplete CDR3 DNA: TGTGCCAGCAGCCCTCCGGGACTATACCTTTACAATGAG.

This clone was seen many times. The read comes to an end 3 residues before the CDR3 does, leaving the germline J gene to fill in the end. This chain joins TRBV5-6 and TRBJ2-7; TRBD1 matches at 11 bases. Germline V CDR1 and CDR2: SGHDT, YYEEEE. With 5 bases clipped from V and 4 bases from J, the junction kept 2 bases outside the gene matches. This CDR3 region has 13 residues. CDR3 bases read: TGTGCCAGCAGTCGGGACAGGGGGTACGAG. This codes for CASSRDRGYE. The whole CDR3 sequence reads CASSRDRGYEQYF. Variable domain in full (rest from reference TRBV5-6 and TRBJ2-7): DAGVTQSPTHLIKTRGQQVTLRCSPKSGHDTVSWYQQALGQGPQFIFQYYEEEERQRGNFPDRFSGHQFPNYSSELNVNALLLGDSALYLCASSRDRGYEQYFGPGTRLTVT.

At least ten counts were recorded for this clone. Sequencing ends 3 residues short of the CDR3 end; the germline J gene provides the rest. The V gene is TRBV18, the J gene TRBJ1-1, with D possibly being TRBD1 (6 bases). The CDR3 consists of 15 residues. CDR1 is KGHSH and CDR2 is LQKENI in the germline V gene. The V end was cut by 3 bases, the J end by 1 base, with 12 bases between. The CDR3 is CASSPDRRGNTEAFF. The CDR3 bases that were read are TGTGCCAGCTCACCGGACAGAAGGGGGAACACTGAA.

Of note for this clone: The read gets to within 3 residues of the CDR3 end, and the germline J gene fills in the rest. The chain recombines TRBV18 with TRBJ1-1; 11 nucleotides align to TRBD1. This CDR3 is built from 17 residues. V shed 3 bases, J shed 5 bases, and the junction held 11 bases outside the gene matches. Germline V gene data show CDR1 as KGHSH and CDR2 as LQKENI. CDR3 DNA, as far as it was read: TGTGCCAGCTCACCGCTGCCGGGACAGGGGGTTTGGACTGAA. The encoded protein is CASSPLPGQGVWTE. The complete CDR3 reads CASSPLPGQGVWTEAFF. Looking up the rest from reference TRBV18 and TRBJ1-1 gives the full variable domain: NAGVMQNPRHLVRRRGQEARLRCSPMKGHSHVYWYRQLPEEGLKFMVYLQKENIIDESGMPKERFSAEFPKEGPSILRIQQVVRGDSAAYFCASSPLPGQGVWTEAFFGQGTRLTVV.

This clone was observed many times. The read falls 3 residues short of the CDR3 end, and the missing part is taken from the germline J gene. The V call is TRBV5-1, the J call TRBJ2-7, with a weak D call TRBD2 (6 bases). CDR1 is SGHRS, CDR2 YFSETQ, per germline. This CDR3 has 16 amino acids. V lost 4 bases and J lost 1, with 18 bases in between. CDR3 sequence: CASSGEGPEGSYEQYF. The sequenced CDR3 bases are TGCGCCAGCAGCGGAGAGGGCCCGGAGGGTTCCTACGAG.

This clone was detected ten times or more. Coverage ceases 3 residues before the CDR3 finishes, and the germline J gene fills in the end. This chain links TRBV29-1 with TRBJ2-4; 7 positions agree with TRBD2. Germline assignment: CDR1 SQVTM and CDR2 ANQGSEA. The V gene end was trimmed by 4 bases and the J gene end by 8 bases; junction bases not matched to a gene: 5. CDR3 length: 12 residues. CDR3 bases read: TGCAGCGTTGTCGCGGGGAGGGACATT. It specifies CSVVAGRDI. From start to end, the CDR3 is CSVVAGRDIQYF.

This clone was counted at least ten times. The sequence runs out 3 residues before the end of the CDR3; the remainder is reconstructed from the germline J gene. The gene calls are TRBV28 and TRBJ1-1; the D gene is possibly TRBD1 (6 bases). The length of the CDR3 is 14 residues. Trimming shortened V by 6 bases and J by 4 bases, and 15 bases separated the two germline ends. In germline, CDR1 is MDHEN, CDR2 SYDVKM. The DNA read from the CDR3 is TGTGCCAGCAGCTCCGACCTGGACAGCACTGAA. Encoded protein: CASSSDLDSTE. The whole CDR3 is CASSSDLDSTEAFF.

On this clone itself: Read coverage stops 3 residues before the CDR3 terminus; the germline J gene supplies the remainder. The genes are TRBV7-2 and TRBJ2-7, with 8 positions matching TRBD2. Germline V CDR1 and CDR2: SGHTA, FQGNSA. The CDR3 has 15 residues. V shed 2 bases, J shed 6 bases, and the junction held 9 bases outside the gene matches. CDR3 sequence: CASSLQGLGGSEQYF. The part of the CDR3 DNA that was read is TGTGCCAGCAGCTTACAGGGACTAGGAGGCTCCGAG.

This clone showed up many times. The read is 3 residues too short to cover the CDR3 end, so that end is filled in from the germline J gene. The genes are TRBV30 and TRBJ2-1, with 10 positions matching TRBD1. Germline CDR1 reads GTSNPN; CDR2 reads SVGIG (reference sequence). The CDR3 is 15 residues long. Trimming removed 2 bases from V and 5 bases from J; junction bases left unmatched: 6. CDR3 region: CAWSPDRGLHNEQFF. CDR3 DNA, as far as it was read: TGTGCCTGGAGTCCGGACAGGGGGTTACACAATGAG.

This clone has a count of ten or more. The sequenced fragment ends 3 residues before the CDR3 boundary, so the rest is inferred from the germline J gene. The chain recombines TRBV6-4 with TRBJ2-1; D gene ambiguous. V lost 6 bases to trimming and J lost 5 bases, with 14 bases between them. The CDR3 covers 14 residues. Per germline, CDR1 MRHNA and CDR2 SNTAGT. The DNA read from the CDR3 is TGTGCCAGCAGCGAAATTGCCCGGGACAATGAG. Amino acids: CASSEIARDNE. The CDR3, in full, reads CASSEIARDNEQFF.

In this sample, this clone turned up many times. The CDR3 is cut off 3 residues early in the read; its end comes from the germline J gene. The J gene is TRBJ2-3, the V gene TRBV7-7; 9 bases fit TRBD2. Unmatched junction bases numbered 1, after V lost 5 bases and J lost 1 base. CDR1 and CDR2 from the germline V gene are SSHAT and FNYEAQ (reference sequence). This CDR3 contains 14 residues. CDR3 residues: CASSPSGGTDTQYF. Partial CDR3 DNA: TGTGCCAGCAGCCCTAGCGGGGGCACAGATACG.

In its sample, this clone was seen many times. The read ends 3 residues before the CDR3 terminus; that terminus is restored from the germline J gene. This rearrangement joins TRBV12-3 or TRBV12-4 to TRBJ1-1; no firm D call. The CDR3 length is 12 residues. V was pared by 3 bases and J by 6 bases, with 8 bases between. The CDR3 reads CASSLNSPEAFF. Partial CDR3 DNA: TGTGCCAGCAGTTTGAACTCCCCTGAA.

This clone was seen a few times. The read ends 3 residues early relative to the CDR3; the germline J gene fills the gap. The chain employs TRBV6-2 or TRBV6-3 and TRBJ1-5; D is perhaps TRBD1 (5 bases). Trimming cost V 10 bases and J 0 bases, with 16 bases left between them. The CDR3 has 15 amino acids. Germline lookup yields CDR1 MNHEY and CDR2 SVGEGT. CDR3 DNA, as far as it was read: TGTGCCACAGATCAGGGTCAGGTTAGCAATCAGCCC. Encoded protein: CATDQGQVSNQP. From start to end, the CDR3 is CATDQGQVSNQPQHF.

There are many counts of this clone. The DNA read from the CDR3 is TGCGCCAGCAGCTTGCGAGCGGGGAGAGATACG. Translated, it gives CASSLRAGRDT. The complete CDR3 protein is CASSLRAGRDTQYF. This chain connects TRBV5-1 to TRBJ2-3, with 7 bases identical to TRBD2. The CDR3 end is not reached by the read, which stops 3 residues before it; the germline J gene fills it in. Trimming at V came to 1 base and at J to 5 bases, leaving 4 bases not matched to a gene. The CDR3 sequence is 14 residues long. CDR1 and CDR2 from the germline V gene are SGHRS and YFSETQ.

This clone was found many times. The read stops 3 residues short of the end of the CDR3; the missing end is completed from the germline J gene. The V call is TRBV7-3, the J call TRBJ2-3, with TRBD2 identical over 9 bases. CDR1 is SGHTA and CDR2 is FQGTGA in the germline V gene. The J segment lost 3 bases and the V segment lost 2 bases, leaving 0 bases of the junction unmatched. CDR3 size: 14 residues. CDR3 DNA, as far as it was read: TGTGCCAGCAGCTTAGGACTAGCGACAGATACG. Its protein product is CASSLGLATDT. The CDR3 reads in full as CASSLGLATDTQYF.

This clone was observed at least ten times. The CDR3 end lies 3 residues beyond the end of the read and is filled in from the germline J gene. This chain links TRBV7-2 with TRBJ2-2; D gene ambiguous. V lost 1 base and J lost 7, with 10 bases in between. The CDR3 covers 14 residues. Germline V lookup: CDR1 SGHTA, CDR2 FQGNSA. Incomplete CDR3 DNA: TGTGCCAGCAGCTTAGTCACAAAGGTCGGGGAG. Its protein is CASSLVTKVGE. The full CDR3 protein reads CASSLVTKVGELFF.

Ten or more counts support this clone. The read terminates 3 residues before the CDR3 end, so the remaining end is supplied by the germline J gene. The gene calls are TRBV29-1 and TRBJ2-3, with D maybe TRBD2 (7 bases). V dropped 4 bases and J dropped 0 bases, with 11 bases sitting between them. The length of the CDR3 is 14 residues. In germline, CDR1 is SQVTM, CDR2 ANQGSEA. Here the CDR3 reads CSVVGGQSTDTQYF. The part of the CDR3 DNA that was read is TGCAGCGTTGTGGGGGGGCAAAGCACAGATACG.